This is a list of T cell receptor beta chains from one sample in a study of shared clonotypes between healthy human individuals. The data were produced by immunoSEQ multiplex PCR, yet TCRdb's version contains in-frame clones alone and is incomplete. The sample yields approximately 100,000 clones, under 70% seen once. The sample was memory CD8+ T cells sorted from blood. These receptors all stem from a man aged 30-40 years in good health. Both conserved end residues are part of each CDR3. A D gene is named only where the DNA matches it firmly. Rows give clone size only sometimes, using once, few, many, or a class for an expanded clone.

v_gene: TRBV28
d_gene: -
abundance: -
j_gene: TRBJ2-7
CDR3aa: CASRTHRKGRHEQYF
CDR3nt: TGTGCCAGCAGAACTCACCGGAAGGGACGCCACGAGCAGTACTTC

v_gene: TRBV6-1
d_gene: TRBD1
abundance: -
j_gene: TRBJ2-1
CDR3aa: CASSEWTGMEFF
CDR3nt: TGTGCCAGCAGTGAATGGACAGGTATGGAGTTCTTC

v_gene: TRBV5-6
d_gene: -
abundance: -
j_gene: TRBJ1-5
CDR3aa: CASSLQGSNQPQHF
CDR3nt: TGTGCCAGCAGCTTACAGGGATCAAATCAGCCCCAGCATTTT

v_gene: TRBV6-6
d_gene: -
abundance: -
j_gene: TRBJ2-1
CDR3aa: CASSYAIEQFF
CDR3nt: TGTGCCAGCAGTTACGCGATAGAGCAGTTCTTC

v_gene: TRBV27
d_gene: TRBD2
abundance: -
j_gene: TRBJ2-3
CDR3aa: CASSFFASGNMGDTQYF
CDR3nt: TGTGCCAGCAGTTTTTTTGCTAGCGGGAATATGGGAGATACGCAGTATTTT

v_gene: TRBV9
d_gene: TRBD2
abundance: many
j_gene: TRBJ2-7
CDR3aa: CASSVVPSGPPYEQYF
CDR3nt: TGTGCCAGCAGCGTAGTTCCTAGCGGGCCACCCTACGAGCAGTACTTC

v_gene: TRBV4-1
d_gene: -
abundance: -
j_gene: TRBJ2-1
CDR3aa: CASSQDFREQFF
CDR3nt: TGCGCCAGCAGCCAAGATTTCAGGGAGCAGTTCTTC

v_gene: TRBV9
d_gene: -
abundance: -
j_gene: TRBJ2-1
CDR3aa: CASSSGGHYNEQFF
CDR3nt: TGTGCCAGCAGCTCCGGGGGCCATTACAATGAGCAGTTCTTC

v_gene: TRBV5-6
d_gene: TRBD2
abundance: -
j_gene: TRBJ2-7
CDR3aa: CASSPLASGTYEQYF
CDR3nt: TGTGCCAGCAGCCCCCTTGCTAGCGGAACCTACGAGCAGTACTTC

v_gene: TRBV12-2
d_gene: -
abundance: -
j_gene: TRBJ2-1
CDR3aa: CASRLSLSGTYSNEQFF
CDR3nt: TGTGCAAGTCGCTTAAGTCTGAGCGGCACTTATTCCAATGAGCAGTTCTTC

v_gene: TRBV10-2
d_gene: TRBD2
abundance: -
j_gene: TRBJ2-2
CDR3aa: CATSSGGSAPNTGELFF
CDR3nt: TGCGCCACCTCTAGCGGGGGGTCGGCCCCGAACACCGGGGAGCTGTTTTTT

v_gene: TRBV19
d_gene: TRBD1
abundance: -
j_gene: TRBJ2-7
CDR3aa: CASSTLGTGYEQYF
CDR3nt: TGTGCCAGTAGTACGTTGGGGACAGGGTACGAGCAGTACTTC

v_gene: TRBV5-1
d_gene: TRBD1
abundance: once
j_gene: TRBJ2-4
CDR3aa: CASSRESPGQGANIQYF
CDR3nt: TGCGCCAGCAGCCGTGAATCCCCGGGACAGGGGGCGAACATTCAGTACTTC

v_gene: TRBV5-8
d_gene: -
abundance: -
j_gene: TRBJ2-3
CDR3aa: CASSDLKARISTDTQYF
CDR3nt: TGTGCCAGCAGCGACCTCAAAGCTCGGATTTCGACAGATACGCAGTATTTT

v_gene: TRBV9
d_gene: TRBD2
abundance: many
j_gene: TRBJ2-2
CDR3aa: CASSSPSGVNTGELFF
CDR3nt: TGTGCCAGCAGCTCTCCTAGCGGAGTGAACACCGGGGAGCTGTTTTTT

v_gene: TRBV10-3
d_gene: -
abundance: few
j_gene: TRBJ1-5
CDR3aa: CAISESGDYNQPQHF
CDR3nt: TGTGCCATCAGTGAGTCGGGTGATTACAATCAGCCCCAGCATTTT

v_gene: TRBV4-1
d_gene: -
abundance: -
j_gene: TRBJ2-3
CDR3aa: CASSPPRETDTQYF
CDR3nt: TGCGCCAGCAGCCCCCCGAGGGAGACAGATACGCAGTATTTT

v_gene: TRBV7-8
d_gene: TRBD2
abundance: -
j_gene: TRBJ2-7
CDR3aa: CASRGDPVSGGRVYEQYF
CDR3nt: TGTGCCAGCCGGGGGGACCCGGTTAGCGGGGGAAGGGTCTACGAGCAGTACTTC

v_gene: TRBV11-2
d_gene: TRBD2
abundance: -
j_gene: TRBJ2-3
CDR3aa: CASSFPCCVAGADTQYF
CDR3nt: TGTGCCAGCAGCTTTCCCTGCTGCGTAGCGGGAGCCGATACGCAGTATTTT

v_gene: TRBV2
d_gene: TRBD2
abundance: -
j_gene: TRBJ2-1
CDR3aa: CASSRRLAGGLLGGNEQFF
CDR3nt: TGTGCCAGCAGTAGGCGACTAGCGGGAGGCCTTCTCGGTGGCAATGAGCAGTTCTTC

v_gene: TRBV19
d_gene: TRBD2
abundance: -
j_gene: TRBJ2-5
CDR3aa: CASSMITSGRAQETQYF
CDR3nt: TGTGCCAGTAGTATGATAACTAGCGGGAGGGCGCAAGAGACCCAGTACTTC

v_gene: TRBV10-3
d_gene: TRBD1
abundance: once
j_gene: TRBJ1-2
CDR3aa: CAISTGGQGVLDGYTF
CDR3nt: TGTGCCATCAGTACTGGTGGACAGGGTGTGCTGGATGGCTACACCTTC

v_gene: TRBV14
d_gene: TRBD2
abundance: -
j_gene: TRBJ2-5
CDR3aa: CASSLLAGRETQYF
CDR3nt: TGTGCCAGCAGCCTCTTAGCGGGGCGGGAGACCCAGTACTTC

v_gene: TRBV5-4
d_gene: TRBD2
abundance: once
j_gene: TRBJ2-4
CDR3aa: CASSIEAGVNLNIQYF
CDR3nt: TGTGCCAGCAGTATAGAAGCGGGAGTAAACCTGAACATTCAGTACTTC

v_gene: TRBV7-2
d_gene: -
abundance: once
j_gene: TRBJ2-1
CDR3aa: CASSLAVPGYGDNEQFF
CDR3nt: TGTGCCAGCAGCTTAGCGGTACCCGGCTACGGGGACAATGAGCAGTTCTTC

v_gene: TRBV25-1
d_gene: -
abundance: many
j_gene: TRBJ2-3
CDR3aa: CASSWGGIHTDTQYF
CDR3nt: TGTGCCAGCAGTTGGGGCGGGATCCACACAGATACGCAGTATTTT

v_gene: TRBV28
d_gene: TRBD1
abundance: -
j_gene: TRBJ2-7
CDR3aa: CASSLIHGQEYEQYF
CDR3nt: TGTGCCAGCAGTTTGATACACGGACAGGAGTACGAGCAGTACTTC

v_gene: TRBV9
d_gene: -
abundance: -
j_gene: TRBJ1-4
CDR3aa: CASSVDGLANEKLFF
CDR3nt: TGTGCCAGCAGCGTAGATGGGTTAGCTAATGAAAAACTGTTTTTT

v_gene: TRBV7-2
d_gene: TRBD2
abundance: -
j_gene: TRBJ2-1
CDR3aa: CASSLWLAGGDEQFF
CDR3nt: TGTGCCAGCAGCTTATGGCTAGCGGGAGGGGATGAGCAGTTCTTC

v_gene: TRBV19
d_gene: TRBD1
abundance: few
j_gene: TRBJ2-3
CDR3aa: CASSIGQGATDTQYF
CDR3nt: TGTGCCAGTAGTATCGGACAGGGGGCCACAGATACGCAGTATTTT

v_gene: TRBV4-3
d_gene: TRBD1
abundance: many
j_gene: TRBJ2-1
CDR3aa: CASSQGQGGSYNEQFF
CDR3nt: TGCGCCAGCAGCCAAGGACAGGGCGGCTCCTACAATGAGCAGTTCTTC

v_gene: TRBV25-1
d_gene: TRBD2
abundance: few
j_gene: TRBJ2-7
CDR3aa: CASSEYRAGGPTEQYF
CDR3nt: TGTGCCAGCAGTGAATACCGAGCGGGAGGGCCCACCGAGCAGTACTTC

v_gene: TRBV4-1
d_gene: -
abundance: -
j_gene: TRBJ1-1
CDR3aa: CASRGGRAEVTEAFF
CDR3nt: TGCGCCAGCAGGGGAGGGAGGGCGGAGGTCACTGAAGCTTTCTTT

v_gene: TRBV11-1
d_gene: -
abundance: -
j_gene: TRBJ1-2
CDR3aa: CASSLNGPPYGYTF
CDR3nt: TGTGCCAGCAGCTTAAACGGGCCCCCCTATGGCTACACCTTC

v_gene: TRBV29-1
d_gene: -
abundance: -
j_gene: TRBJ2-1
CDR3aa: CSVEEQSIEQFF
CDR3nt: TGCAGCGTTGAAGAACAGAGTATTGAGCAGTTCTTC

v_gene: TRBV27
d_gene: -
abundance: -
j_gene: TRBJ2-7
CDR3aa: CASSPHLGEQYF
CDR3nt: TGTGCCAGCAGTCCACACCTCGGTGAGCAGTACTTC

v_gene: TRBV28
d_gene: -
abundance: -
j_gene: TRBJ1-5
CDR3aa: CASSSGGSNQPQHF
CDR3nt: TGTGCCAGCAGTTCTGGCGGTAGCAATCAGCCCCAGCATTTT

v_gene: TRBV11-2
d_gene: TRBD1
abundance: few
j_gene: TRBJ2-7
CDR3aa: CASSPRDRVFNEQYF
CDR3nt: TGTGCCAGCAGCCCCCGGGACAGGGTATTCAACGAGCAGTACTTC

v_gene: TRBV29-1
d_gene: TRBD1
abundance: -
j_gene: TRBJ2-3
CDR3aa: CSAKATGQITDTQYF
CDR3nt: TGCAGCGCGAAGGCCACGGGACAGATCACAGATACGCAGTATTTT

v_gene: TRBV29-1
d_gene: -
abundance: -
j_gene: TRBJ2-1
CDR3aa: CSVEDPAGYNEQFF
CDR3nt: TGCAGCGTTGAAGATCCTGCGGGATACAATGAGCAGTTCTTC

v_gene: TRBV28
d_gene: -
abundance: -
j_gene: TRBJ2-5
CDR3aa: CASSLERTATQYF
CDR3nt: TGTGCCAGCAGTTTAGAGAGGACGGCGACCCAGTACTTC

v_gene: TRBV19
d_gene: TRBD2
abundance: -
j_gene: TRBJ2-3
CDR3aa: CASSFSGLGDTQYF
CDR3nt: TGTGCCAGTAGTTTTAGCGGGTTGGGAGATACGCAGTATTTT

v_gene: TRBV6-1
d_gene: TRBD2
abundance: -
j_gene: TRBJ2-7
CDR3aa: CASSELLASSYEQYF
CDR3nt: TGTGCCAGCAGTGAATTACTAGCGAGCTCCTACGAGCAGTACTTC

v_gene: TRBV13
d_gene: -
abundance: -
j_gene: TRBJ2-7
CDR3aa: CASSRDGSSYEQYF
CDR3nt: TGTGCCAGCAGCCGGGACGGCAGCTCCTACGAGCAGTACTTC

v_gene: TRBV4-1
d_gene: -
abundance: -
j_gene: TRBJ2-3
CDR3aa: CASSQRDGGVDTQYF
CDR3nt: TGCGCCAGCAGTCAACGGGACGGTGGTGTGGATACGCAGTATTTT

v_gene: TRBV28
d_gene: -
abundance: -
j_gene: TRBJ2-6
CDR3aa: CASSLSVASGANVLTF
CDR3nt: TGTGCCAGCAGTTTATCGGTGGCCTCTGGGGCCAACGTCCTGACTTTC

v_gene: TRBV5-6
d_gene: TRBD2
abundance: -
j_gene: TRBJ2-7
CDR3aa: CASSSTSGSGYEQYF
CDR3nt: TGTGCCAGCAGCTCGACTAGCGGGAGTGGTTACGAGCAGTACTTC